This T cell receptor beta chain came from a study of control samples from healthy donors and cancer patients. This clone was seen a handful of times. Germline loops: CDR1 MNHNY, CDR2 SVGAGI (reference sequence). This CDR3 spans 15 amino acids. Between the trimmed V and J ends, which lost 7 bases and 2 bases, there was a span of 14 bases. Profiled with immunoSEQ multiplex PCR; TCRdb holds only in-frame clones, not every one. This sample has roughly 100,000 clones, with approximately 86% found just once. The chain recombines TRBV6-6 with TRBJ2-2; TRBD2 might be the D (6 bases). Sequencing used blood. The clonotype was recovered from a man aged 25 to 40 in good health. CDR3 residues: CASNSGTGNTGELFF. The CDR3 region has the DNA TGTGCCAGCAACTCCGGGACTGGTAACACCGGGGAGCTGTTTTTT.